The 11 T cell receptor beta chains listed next were all sequenced from one sample in a study of long-term antiretroviral therapy in people with HIV. Survey level was the resolution at which the v3.0 immunoSEQ assay ran. Libraries were prepared by immunoSEQ multiplex PCR; TCRdb keeps only in-frame clonotypes and omits some of them. The sample yields approximately 19,000 clones, over 80% seen once. Sequenced material: unsorted PBMCs, taken 2.1 years after starting antiretroviral therapy. Receptor source: a man aged 18-30 years with HIV.

The chain combines TRBV4-1 with TRBJ1-3; D unclear. The V gene lost 4 bases and the J gene lost 0 bases, with 10 bases spanning the gap. Germline CDR1 MGHRA, CDR2 YSYEKL. CDR3 size: 15 residues. This CDR3 is CASSRIAVSGNTIYF. The DNA for the CDR3 is TGCGCCAGCAGCCGGATTGCAGTCTCTGGAAACACCATATATTTT.

This clone showed up just a few times. The V gene is TRBV14, the J gene TRBJ2-7; 10 bases match TRBD1. Per the germline V gene, CDR1 is SGHDN and CDR2 is FVKESK. The CDR3 loop spans 15 amino acids. Trimming at V came to 5 bases and at J to 2 bases, leaving 6 bases not matched to a gene. Written as DNA, the CDR3 is TGTGCCAGCAGCACGGACAGGGGGAACCCCTACGAGCAGTACTTC. Protein: CASSTDRGNPYEQYF. Full variable domain (remainder filled in from reference TRBV14 and TRBJ2-7): EAGVTQFPSHSVIEKGQTVTLRCDPISGHDNLYWYRRVMGKEIKFLLHFVKESKQDESGMPNNRFLAERTGGTYSTLKVQPAELEDSGVYFCASSTDRGNPYEQYFGPGTRLTVT.

There are a few counts of this clone. The chain joins TRBV7-9 to TRBJ2-7; D unresolved. Germline assignment: CDR1 SEHNR and CDR2 FQNEAQ (reference sequence). V shed 10 bases and J shed 5 bases, with 18 bases lying between them. The CDR3 has 13 amino acids. CDR3 protein: CATSASNKNEQYF. CDR3 nucleotides: TGTGCCACCTCAGCTAGTAATAAGAACGAGCAGTACTTC. Full variable domain (remainder filled in from reference TRBV7-9 and TRBJ2-7): DTGVSQNPRHKITKRGQNVTFRCDPISEHNRLYWYRQTLGQGPEFLTYFQNEAQLEKSRLLSDRFSAERPKGSFSTLEIQRTEQGDSAMYLCATSASNKNEQYFGPGTRLTVT.

This sequence joins TRBV18 and TRBJ2-6; D might be TRBD1 (5 bases). The length of the CDR3 is 17 residues. V lost 3 bases and J 0 bases, leaving 12 bases between the germline ends. The germline V gene has CDR1 KGHSH and CDR2 LQKENI. The CDR3 nucleotides are TGTGCCAGCTCACCCCGACAGATGCACTCTGGGGCCAACGTCCTGACTTTC. It encodes CASSPRQMHSGANVLTF.

The chain joins TRBV13 to TRBJ2-6; D remains ambiguous. Deletions cut 0 bases from V and 0 bases from J, with 6 bases between. This CDR3 has 16 residues. CDR1 and CDR2 (germline): PRHDT, FYEKMQ (reference sequence). The chain's CDR3 is CASSLGGSSGANVLTF. The DNA for the CDR3 is TGTGCCAGCAGCTTAGGGGGTAGCTCTGGGGCCAACGTCCTGACTTTC.

V gene TRBV5-8 combines with J gene TRBJ2-7; weak D call: TRBD2 (7 bases). Germline V gene lookup returns CDR1 SGHTS and CDR2 YDEGEE. V was pared by 4 bases and J by 6 bases, with 8 bases between. The CDR3 length is 11 residues. The CDR3 DNA reads TGTGCCAGCAGCAGGGGGGGCGAGCAGTACTTC. Amino acid sequence: CASSRGGEQYF.

The V call is TRBV6-5, the J call TRBJ2-2; the D gene is possibly TRBD1 (6 bases). Germline loops: CDR1 MNHEY, CDR2 SVGAGI. The CDR3 loop spans 16 amino acids. The ends were cut back, 2 bases at V and 0 bases at J, with 10 bases in the middle. CDR3 bases: TGTGCCAGCAGTTACCGACAGGTGACGAACACCGGGGAGCTGTTTTTT. This gives the protein CASSYRQVTNTGELFF.

This chain connects TRBV7-9 to TRBJ1-2, with D possibly TRBD1 on 6 matching bases. V lost 8 bases and J 8 bases, leaving 15 bases between the germline ends. The CDR3 runs to 12 residues. The germline V gene has CDR1 SEHNR and CDR2 FQNEAQ (reference sequence). The CDR3 sequence is CASHGQTRGYTF. For the CDR3, the DNA is TGTGCCAGCCATGGACAGACACGGGGCTACACCTTC.

This clone was recorded once. The CDR3 sequence is CASSAVGTEGNQPQHF. The CDR3 nucleotides read TGTGCCAGCAGCGCCGTAGGTACTGAGGGCAATCAGCCCCAGCATTTT. V and J are TRBV7-9 and TRBJ1-5, with D unresolved. This CDR3 contains 16 residues. Deletions cut 5 bases from V and 2 bases from J, with 16 bases between. CDR1 SEHNR and CDR2 FQNEAQ come from the germline V gene (reference sequence).

The rearrangement joins TRBV7-9 to TRBJ1-4, with a tentative D call TRBD1 (5 bases). V lost 1 base to trimming and J lost 6 bases, with 18 bases between them. The germline gives CDR1 SEHNR, CDR2 FQNEAQ (reference sequence). This CDR3 is 17 amino acids long. The CDR3 protein is CASSLVGQGRTYEKLFF. The CDR3 bases are TGTGCCAGCAGCTTAGTCGGGCAGGGAAGGACGTATGAAAAACTGTTTTTT.

This chain connects TRBV9 to TRBJ2-2, with D unclear. V was cut by 0 bases and J by 1 base, with 4 bases left in between. The CDR3 loop spans 14 amino acids. Germline CDR1 is SGDLS and CDR2 is YYNGEE. This CDR3 reads CASSVAVNTGELFF. The CDR3 region has the DNA TGTGCCAGCAGCGTAGCCGTGAACACCGGGGAGCTGTTTTTT.